This passage covers 10 T cell receptor beta chains from one sample sequenced in a study of cytomegalovirus exposure and HLA in healthy donors. PCR primers comprised 60 Vbeta and 13 Jbeta primers. Profiled with immunoSEQ multiplex PCR; TCRdb holds only in-frame clones, not every one. The sample carries roughly 180,000 clones, roughly 80% recorded once. Sequencing was carried out using PBMCs. The receptors derive from a woman between 45 and 65 years old in good health and CMV-seropositive.

The rearrangement uses TRBV4-1 and TRBJ2-7; 15 nucleotides match TRBD2. There are 15 residues in the CDR3. In germline, CDR1 is MGHRA, CDR2 YSYEKL. Unmatched junction bases numbered 2, after V lost 4 bases and J lost 4 bases. This chain's CDR3 is CASSPGTSGRYEQYF. The CDR3 DNA sequence: TGCGCCAGCAGCCCCGGGACTAGCGGGAGGTACGAGCAGTACTTC.

The V gene is TRBV4-2, the J gene TRBJ2-3; TRBD1 matches 7 bases. Germline CDR1 and CDR2: LGHNA and YNFKEQ. CDR3 length equals 15 residues. V dropped 2 bases and J dropped 0; count of bases not matched to a gene: 2. This chain's CDR3 is CASSQMTGSTDTQYF. Written as DNA, the CDR3 is TGTGCCAGCAGCCAAATGACAGGGAGCACAGATACGCAGTATTTT.

This clone was detected once. The CDR3 DNA sequence: TGTGCCAGCAGCTTAGTATCAGGGGGCGACCGAGACCTTGAAGCTTTCTTT. This gives the protein CASSLVSGGDRDLEAFF. This chain connects TRBV7-9 to TRBJ1-1; TRBD1 matches at 8 bases. In germline, CDR1 is SEHNR, CDR2 FQNEAQ (reference sequence). J gave up 7 bases and V 1 base, and 14 bases lay outside the gene matches. The CDR3 loop spans 17 amino acids.

The rearrangement joins TRBV4-3 to TRBJ2-3; no clear D. This CDR3 has 13 residues. Trimming pared 4 bases from V and 9 bases from J, leaving 14 bases between. Per germline, CDR1 LGHNA and CDR2 YSLEER. The CDR3 sequence is CASSPTRGGTQYF. The CDR3 region has the DNA TGCGCCAGCAGCCCCACTCGAGGTGGAACGCAGTATTTT.

The count of this clone is one. The rearrangement joins TRBV7-9 to TRBJ2-7; TRBD1 is a possible D gene (5 bases). V lost 5 bases and J 6 bases, leaving 14 bases between the germline ends. The CDR3 extends over 13 amino acids. Germline lookup yields CDR1 SEHNR and CDR2 FQNEAQ (reference sequence). CDR3 residues: CASSKRGSGEQYF. CDR3 in DNA: TGTGCCAGCAGCAAAAGGGGTTCAGGCGAGCAGTACTTC.

The CDR3 DNA reads TGTGCCAGCAGCCAGGGACTTCCCAATGAGCAGTTCTTC. This encodes CASSQGLPNEQFF. This chain joins TRBV7-3 and TRBJ2-1; a possible D gene is TRBD2 (6 bases). The V end was cut by 5 bases, the J end by 6 bases, with 11 bases between. The CDR3 spans 13 residues. Germline loops: CDR1 SGHTA, CDR2 FQGTGA.

The chain is built from TRBV28 and TRBJ1-2; a possible D gene is TRBD1 (6 bases). CDR1 MDHEN and CDR2 SYDVKM come from the germline V gene. This CDR3 is 11 amino acids long. Trimming left V 8 bases short and J 9 bases short, with 13 bases between. This CDR3 reads CASGRDTSYTF. For the CDR3, the DNA is TGTGCCAGCGGCCGGGACACAAGCTACACCTTC.

This chain connects TRBV27 to TRBJ2-7; possibly TRBD1 for D (5 bases). Trimming stripped 2 bases from V and 7 bases from J, with 15 bases between. Germline-derived CDR1 and CDR2 are MNHEY and SMNVEV (reference sequence). CDR3 length: 14 amino acids. The CDR3 bases are TGTGCCAGCAGTTTAAAGGGGCAGTGGGCAGAGCAGTACTTC. Translating gives CASSLKGQWAEQYF.

V and J are TRBV5-4 and TRBJ2-1, with a possible D match to TRBD2 (5 bases). Germline loops: CDR1 SGHNT, CDR2 YYREEE (reference sequence). This CDR3 contains 14 residues. The V end was cut by 2 bases, the J end by 0 bases, with 6 bases between. The CDR3 sequence is CASSFRDSYNEQFF. The DNA of the CDR3 is TGTGCCAGCAGCTTCCGGGACTCCTACAATGAGCAGTTCTTC.

Details on this clone: Other DNA sequences in this sample translate to the same CDR3. The chain combines TRBV7-2 with TRBJ2-7, with a weak D call TRBD1 (5 bases). Trimming took off 6 bases at V and 2 bases at J, with 14 bases between the two ends. Germline-derived CDR1 and CDR2 are SGHTA and FQGNSA. The CDR3 is 14 residues long. The CDR3 here is CASRPPDRPYEQYF. CDR3 nucleotide sequence: TGTGCCAGCAGGCCCCCCGACAGACCCTACGAGCAGTACTTC.